These 9 T cell receptor beta chains were sequenced from one sample in a study of T cell responses to AZD1222 COVID-19 vaccine. Profiling relied on immunoSEQ multiplex PCR, and the TCRdb table lists in-frame clones only, not all of them. The table shows roughly 120,000 clones, with around 89% occurring only once. The starting material was peripheral blood, obtained on day 0 of AZD1222 vaccination. These receptors were taken from an adult in good health.

V is TRBV27 and J is TRBJ2-7, with TRBD2 matching 7 bases. From germline, CDR1 is MNHEY and CDR2 SMNVEV (reference sequence). With 6 bases clipped from V and 0 bases from J, the junction kept 2 bases outside the gene matches. CDR3 length: 13 residues. The CDR3 loop reads CASSRDYSYEQYF. The CDR3 DNA is TGTGCCAGCAGCCGGGACTACTCCTACGAGCAGTACTTC.

The gene calls are TRBV2 and TRBJ1-6; D might be TRBD1 (6 bases). The CDR3 runs to 13 residues. Germline lookup yields CDR1 SNHLY and CDR2 FYNNEI. Deletions cut 7 bases from V and 8 bases from J, with 12 bases between. The CDR3 DNA sequence: TGTGCCAGCAAAGCAGGGGAGGATTCACCCCTCCACTTT. Translated, it gives CASKAGEDSPLHF.

This clone appeared a few times. This chain links TRBV7-2 with TRBJ2-3, with TRBD2 matching 7 bases. CDR1 SGHTA and CDR2 FQGNSA come from the germline V gene. J lost 1 base, V lost 5 bases, and 6 bases had no gene match. The CDR3 has 15 residues. The CDR3, as DNA: TGTGCCAGCAGCCGGGGGGTAGCACGCACAGATACGCAGTATTTT. Its protein is CASSRGVARTDTQYF. Full variable domain (remainder filled in from reference TRBV7-2 and TRBJ2-3): GAGVSQSPSNKVTEKGKDVELRCDPISGHTALYWYRQSLGQGLEFLIYFQGNSAPDKSGLPSDRFSAERTGGSVSTLTIQRTQQEDSAVYLCASSRGVARTDTQYFGPGTRLTVL.

The rearrangement uses TRBV6-5 and TRBJ1-1; tentatively, D is TRBD1 (6 bases). Trimming stripped 3 bases from V and 0 bases from J, with 11 bases between. The CDR3 loop spans 15 amino acids. Germline V gives CDR1 MNHEY, CDR2 SVGAGI. CDR3 in amino acids: CASSYPGALNTEAFF. CDR3 in DNA: TGTGCCAGCAGTTATCCGGGGGCCCTGAACACTGAAGCTTTCTTT.

The chain is built from TRBV28 and TRBJ2-7, with 7 bases identical to TRBD2. The CDR3 spans 15 residues. Looked up from germline, CDR1 is MDHEN and CDR2 is SYDVKM. V dropped 5 bases and J dropped 0; count of bases not matched to a gene: 7. The CDR3 region has the DNA TGTGCCAGCAGTCTTACTGGCGGGAGCTCCTACGAGCAGTACTTC. Amino acids: CASSLTGGSSYEQYF.

J is TRBJ2-5 and V is TRBV25-1, with a weak D call TRBD1 (7 bases). V was pared by 1 base and J by 5 bases, with 14 bases between. The germline CDR1 and CDR2 sequences are MGHDK and SYGVNS. This CDR3 is built from 15 residues. The CDR3 loop reads CASSESPGGQETQYF. CDR3 nucleotide sequence: TGTGCCAGCAGTGAATCCCCAGGGGGGCAGGAGACCCAGTACTTC.

The V and J genes are TRBV6-5 and TRBJ1-6; no reliable D call. Germline assignment: CDR1 MNHEY and CDR2 SVGAGI. The CDR3 runs 15 residues. The V and J ends lost 0 bases and 8 bases respectively, with 11 bases between them. CDR3 DNA sequence: TGTGCCAGCAGTTACTCGATCAGGCAGGATTCACCCCTCCACTTT. Translating gives CASSYSIRQDSPLHF.

CDR3 amino acids: CASSVADRPDTQYF. The CDR3 region has the DNA TGTGCCAGCAGCGTAGCGGACAGACCGGATACGCAGTATTTT. This sequence joins TRBV9 and TRBJ2-3, with a tentative D call TRBD1 (6 bases). CDR1 is SGDLS, CDR2 YYNGEE, per germline. The CDR3 has 14 residues. V lost 0 bases and J lost 6, with 11 bases in between. The entire variable domain, with the rest obtained from reference TRBV9 and TRBJ2-3, is as follows: DSGVTQTPKHLITATGQRVTLRCSPRSGDLSVYWYQQSLDQGLQFLIQYYNGEERAKGNILERFSAQQFPDLHSELNLSSLELGDSALYFCASSVADRPDTQYFGPGTRLTVL.

J is TRBJ2-1 and V is TRBV24-1, with D perhaps TRBD1 or TRBD2 (5 bases each). V lost 2 bases to trimming and J lost 8 bases, with 9 bases between them. This CDR3 has 13 amino acids. Germline V gives CDR1 KGHDR, CDR2 SFDVKD. CDR3 sequence: CATSDWDGDEQFF. In DNA, the CDR3 is TGTGCCACCAGTGATTGGGACGGGGATGAGCAGTTCTTC.